This T cell receptor beta chain was recorded in a study of blood T cells in healthy people across ages. Combining a sample-barcoded 5' primer with a J-beta primer mix, a second PCR ran for roughly 7 to 12 cycles. TCRdb re-called the 5' RACE reads through MiXCR, storing one row per CDR3 protein. The data show approximately 1.5 million distinct CDR3 sequences, 35% to 45% seen once. Germline values: CDR1 PRHDT, CDR2 FYEKMQ (reference sequence). CDR3 length: 15 residues. Germline trimming cut 1 base from V and 4 bases from J; bases unmatched to any gene: 3. This TCR was sampled from a woman aged 18-29 years in good health. Material for sequencing was blood. The V call is TRBV13, the J call TRBJ2-1; TRBD1 aligns across 8 bases. CDR3 nucleotide sequence: TGTGCCAGCAGCTTAGATACAGGGGGATACAATGAGCAGTTCTTC. This gives the protein CASSLDTGGYNEQFF. The entire variable domain, with the rest obtained from reference TRBV13 and TRBJ2-1, is as follows: AAGVIQSPRHLIKEKRETATLKCYPIPRHDTVYWYQQGPGQDPQFLISFYEKMQSDKGSIPDRFSAQQFSDYHSELNMSSLELGDSALYFCASSLDTGGYNEQFFGPGTRLTVL.